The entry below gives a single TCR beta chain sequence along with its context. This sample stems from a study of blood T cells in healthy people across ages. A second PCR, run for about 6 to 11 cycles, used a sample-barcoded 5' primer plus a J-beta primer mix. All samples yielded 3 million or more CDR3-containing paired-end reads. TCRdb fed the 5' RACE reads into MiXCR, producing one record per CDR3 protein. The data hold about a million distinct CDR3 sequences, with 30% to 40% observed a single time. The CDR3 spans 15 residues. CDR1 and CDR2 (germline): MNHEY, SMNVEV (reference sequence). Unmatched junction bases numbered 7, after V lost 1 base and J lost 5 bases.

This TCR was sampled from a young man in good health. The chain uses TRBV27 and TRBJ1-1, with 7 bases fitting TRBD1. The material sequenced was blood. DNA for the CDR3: TGTGCCAGCAGTTTATATCCACCAGGGGGTACTGAAGCTTTCTTT. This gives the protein CASSLYPPGGTEAFF.